Listed below are T cell receptor beta chains from one sample, sequenced in a study of cytomegalovirus exposure and HLA in healthy donors. Repertoires were generated with immunoSEQ multiplex PCR, while TCRdb's copy carries only in-frame clones and drops some. The sample lists roughly 190,000 clones, 80% to 90% seen once, with 1.3% in the top ten. Input material: PBMCs. The receptors were gathered from a man aged 30-40 years in good health and CMV-seronegative. Each CDR3 is given with its conserved first and last residue. A D gene is named only where the DNA matches it firmly.

D gene	J gene	V gene	CDR3 protein
NA	TRBJ2-7	TRBV14	CASSRWGQTYEQYF
NA	TRBJ1-5	TRBV7-2	CASSSRANQPQHF
TRBD1	TRBJ2-5	TRBV19	CASSRQGGETQYF
NA	TRBJ2-7	TRBV7-9	CASSRLTYEQYF
NA	TRBJ1-3	TRBV5-6	CASSFKHAIFSGNTIYF
TRBD1	NA	TRBV29-1	CSVPGQGVNEQYF
NA	TRBJ2-2	TRBV18	CASSPINARGGTGELFF
NA	TRBJ2-3	TRBV2	CASTQQLEGGQYF
NA	TRBJ1-1	TRBV6-1	CASELIMNTEAFF
NA	TRBJ2-3	TRBV5-6	CASSLSEGRTDTQYF
NA	TRBJ2-5	TRBV28	CASSLSRQWETQYF
NA	TRBJ1-1	TRBV9	CASSVEAAGVNTEAFF
NA	TRBJ1-1	TRBV9	CASSVDGGTGEAFF
NA	TRBJ1-2	TRBV28	CASSFLRTDYYGYTF
TRBD2	NA	TRBV2	CASSERERSYEQYF
NA	TRBJ2-1	TRBV19	CASSIVDITNKYNEQFF
NA	TRBJ1-5	TRBV2	CASSELRGSNQPQHF
NA	TRBJ2-1	TRBV5-1	CASSLAGSLHNEQFF
NA	TRBJ1-2	TRBV4-2	CASSLGAGAPGYTF
TRBD2	TRBJ2-3	TRBV19	CASSDGLADMMGWTDTQYF
TRBD2	TRBJ2-1	TRBV7-6	CASSYPGLAGGPYNEQFF
NA	TRBJ1-4	TRBV28	CASSLTGLDEKLFF
NA	TRBJ2-3	TRBV7-9	CASSLQTSRGTDTQYF
NA	TRBJ2-2	TRBV28	CASRGPGELFF
NA	TRBJ1-2	TRBV6-1	CASSDRTAANYGYTF
NA	TRBJ1-1	TRBV7-9	CASSGRGEGTEAFF
TRBD2	TRBJ2-7	TRBV30	CAWSVLAGVNEQYF
TRBD2	TRBJ2-7	TRBV11-1	CASSSGTSGYSYEQYF
TRBD1	TRBJ2-1	TRBV7-2	CASSLRGTGVLRHNEQFF
NA	TRBJ2-1	TRBV10-2	CASSEVAILGSHEQFF
NA	TRBJ2-5	TRBV27	CASSPSGYYAQETQYF
NA	TRBJ1-1	TRBV11-2	CASTRFTTGTQNTEAFF
NA	TRBJ2-7	TRBV9	CASSVAGDNYEQYF
TRBD2	TRBJ2-3	TRBV5-6	CASSETSGEADTQYF
TRBD2	TRBJ2-3	TRBV10-1	CASSESGLAGRGDTQYF
TRBD2	TRBJ2-1	TRBV18	CASSPNAGLARNEQFF
TRBD1	TRBJ1-2	TRBV6-5	CASGDRAHYGYTF
NA	TRBJ1-1	TRBV28	CASRLTGHTEAFF
NA	TRBJ1-5	TRBV6-5	CASSDGRRNQPQHF
NA	TRBJ1-1	TRBV10-1	CASSGYDKAEAFF
TRBD1	TRBJ2-7	TRBV19	CACRLTGSDEQYF
TRBD2	TRBJ2-1	TRBV6-1	CASSATSGTTTGQFF
TRBD1	TRBJ2-7	TRBV29-1	CSVQSGTGAYEQYF
NA	TRBJ2-5	TRBV10-3	CAIRGGGKEVEETQYF
NA	TRBJ2-3	TRBV5-4	CASSLVGTSTDTQYF
NA	TRBJ2-5	TRBV2	CASSEGVGRETQYF
TRBD2	TRBJ2-5	TRBV29-1	CSASGGTSGREETQYF
NA	TRBJ1-1	TRBV19	CASSIDYRRTEAFF
NA	TRBJ2-1	TRBV11-2	CASMLPGTPKGEQFF
TRBD2	TRBJ2-1	TRBV6-5	CASASGSRWEQFF
TRBD1	TRBJ2-4	TRBV14	CASSQEPYRDRGKNIQYF
NA	TRBJ2-3	TRBV5-1	CASSHGRSGTDTQYF
NA	TRBJ1-1	TRBV4-1	CASSQSPSMNTEAFF
TRBD1	TRBJ2-2	TRBV5-1	CASSWGTGTTGELFF
NA	TRBJ1-4	TRBV7-2	CASSSGGAEKLFF
NA	TRBJ1-1	TRBV27	CASGRVGKNTEAFF
NA	TRBJ1-5	TRBV6-5	CASSTGNQPQHF
NA	TRBJ2-7	TRBV6-5	CASSRQEAYEQYF
TRBD2	TRBJ2-5	TRBV6-5	CASSSWTSGRETQYF